The clone carrying this TCR beta chain has a count of ten or more. Relative to the germline gene, one junction end is altered; a read error may explain this. This CDR3 has 16 residues. The authors prepared the TCRbeta library with unique molecular identifiers. TCRdb processed the PCR reads anew with MiXCR; each CDR3 protein has one entry. The data hold about 72,000 distinct CDR3 sequences, with more than 5.5% observed a single time. This sample was included in a study of T-cell reconstitution after alpha-beta-depleted transplantation in children. This chain links TRBV12-3 or TRBV12-4 with TRBJ2-1, with a possible D match to TRBD2 (7 bases). This TCR was sampled from a human donor who donated a stem cell graft to a child with acute lymphoblastic leukemia. The material sequenced was PBMCs from the stem cell graft donor, taken from the stem cell graft. CDR3 bases: TGTGCCAGCACTTTAGGCGGGGGCCCCTCCTACAATGAGCAGTTCTTC. Its translation is CASTLGGGPSYNEQFF.